This T cell receptor beta chain was documented in a study of blood T cell repertoires in COVID-19. Turning to the study itself: Donors in the United States, Italy and Spain gave samples during acute or convalescent COVID-19.

Measured with immunoSEQ multiplex PCR; TCRdb has only the in-frame clones, and not every one. The repertoire has approximately 80,000 clones, roughly nine tenths of them found once; the top ten carry approximately 10%. Between the trimmed V and J ends, which lost 0 bases and 8 bases, there was a span of 13 bases. CDR1 and CDR2 from the germline V gene are GTSNPN and SVGIG (reference sequence). The length of the CDR3 is 14 residues. The chain links TRBV30 to TRBJ1-4, with D possibly matching TRBD1 (6 bases). The clonotype originates from a human donor in a cohort sampled during active COVID-19. Material: peripheral blood. The CDR3 nucleotides are TGTGCCTGGAGTGTAAACAGGGTGGTGGAAAAACTGTTTTTT. Its translation: CAWSVNRVVEKLFF.